This T cell receptor beta chain was documented in a study of T cell responses to AZD1222 COVID-19 vaccine. The CDR3 is 12 amino acids. V was trimmed by 9 bases and J by 4 bases, leaving 11 bases between them. The germline CDR1 and CDR2 sequences are LNHNV and YYDKDF (reference sequence). This clone showed up just a few times. No antigen is known for it. The repertoire was sequenced with immunoSEQ multiplex PCR; TCRdb's copy has only in-frame clones and lacks some. Here the sample spans 140,000 to 150,000 clones, about 91% being singletons. Study-wide results and limits: Donors, mostly white British, included more females; clonal diversity was possibly underestimated.

This specimen consisted of peripheral blood, obtained on day 0 of AZD1222 vaccination. This clonotype was obtained from an adult in good health. This chain uses TRBV15 with TRBJ2-3; D is perhaps TRBD2 (5 bases). The CDR3: CATRRGSDTQYF. Here the CDR3 DNA reads TGTGCCACTCGCCGGGGATCAGATACGCAGTATTTT.